Below, 21 T cell receptor beta chains from the same sample are listed, as sequenced in a study of T cell responses to AZD1222 COVID-19 vaccine. The repertoire was sequenced with immunoSEQ multiplex PCR; TCRdb's copy has only in-frame clones and lacks some. The table lists 70,000 or so clones, roughly 90% of them singletons. The source was peripheral blood, collected on day 0 of AZD1222 vaccination. The receptors derive from an adult in good health.

The chain recombines TRBV7-2 with TRBJ2-3; D not certain. The germline CDR1 and CDR2 sequences are SGHTA and FQGNSA. V was trimmed by 5 bases and J by 4 bases, leaving 13 bases between them. The CDR3 spans 14 residues. The CDR3 spells CASSDRSWSDTQYF. CDR3 DNA sequence: TGTGCCAGCAGCGATAGATCGTGGTCAGATACGCAGTATTTT.

The V call is TRBV5-5, the J call TRBJ1-1; D uncertain. Between the trimmed V and J ends, which lost 0 bases and 0 bases, there was a span of 6 bases. CDR1 is SGHKS and CDR2 is YYEKEE in the germline V gene (reference sequence). The CDR3 has 14 amino acids. The CDR3 is CASSLGSMNTEAFF. The CDR3 DNA sequence: TGTGCCAGCAGCTTGGGGTCCATGAACACTGAAGCTTTCTTT.

This chain uses TRBV3-1 (or the pseudogene TRBV3-2) with TRBJ1-5; 8 bases align to TRBD1. Germline-derived CDR1 and CDR2 are LGHDT and YNNKEL (reference sequence). V lost 4 bases to trimming and J lost 1 base; unmatched junction nucleotides: 6. This CDR3 has 16 amino acids. CDR3 amino acids: CASSPGQGRSNQPQHF. The CDR3 DNA reads as TGTGCCAGCAGCCCTGGACAGGGTCGAAGCAATCAGCCCCAGCATTTT.

The V gene is TRBV2, the J gene TRBJ2-2; D may match TRBD1 or TRBD2 (5 bases each). The CDR3 length is 15 residues. With 6 bases removed from V and 0 bases from J, the gap between germline ends came to 11 bases. Germline V gene data show CDR1 as SNHLY and CDR2 as FYNNEI. CDR3: CASRAGTANTGELFF. The CDR3 DNA reads TGTGCCAGCAGAGCCGGGACGGCGAACACCGGGGAGCTGTTTTTT.

This rearrangement joins TRBV15 to TRBJ1-2, with D tentatively TRBD1 (5 bases). The CDR3 sequence is 13 residues long. Germline values: CDR1 LNHNV, CDR2 YYDKDF (reference sequence). With 5 bases removed from V and 2 bases from J, the gap between germline ends came to 9 bases. The CDR3 protein is CATSPGSNYGYTF. For the CDR3, the DNA is TGTGCCACCAGCCCAGGGAGCAACTATGGCTACACCTTC. Filled out from reference TRBV15 and TRBJ1-2, the complete variable domain reads DAMVIQNPRYQVTQFGKPVTLSCSQTLNHNVMYWYQQKSSQAPKLLFHYYDKDFNNEADTPDNFQSRRPNTSFCFLDIRSPGLGDTAMYLCATSPGSNYGYTFGSGTRLTVV.

The chain joins TRBV6-5 to TRBJ1-3; the D gene is possibly TRBD1 (6 bases). CDR3 length equals 15 residues. Germline V lookup: CDR1 MNHEY, CDR2 SVGAGI. Trimming cost V 4 bases and J 0 bases, with 10 bases left between them. Here the CDR3 DNA reads TGTGCCAGCAGTTCCAGGACAGACTCTGGAAACACCATATATTTT. Translating it yields CASSSRTDSGNTIYF.

The chain carries TRBV10-3 and TRBJ2-3, with a weak D call TRBD2 (5 bases). Germline CDR1 and CDR2: ENHRY and SYGVKD. Trimming stripped 1 base from V and 2 bases from J, with 13 bases between. CDR3 length: 16 amino acids. CDR3 protein: CAISEWERSYTDTQYF. CDR3 bases: TGTGCCATCAGTGAGTGGGAGCGGAGCTACACAGATACGCAGTATTTT.

This chain joins TRBV29-1 and TRBJ2-1; 12 nucleotides align to TRBD2. The V gene's germline CDR1 is SQVTM and CDR2 ANQGSEA. CDR3 length: 14 residues. J gave up 9 bases and V 2 bases, and 5 bases lay outside the gene matches. Here the CDR3 reads CSVESSGRASEQFF. CDR3 sequence (DNA): TGCAGCGTTGAATCTAGCGGGAGGGCAAGTGAGCAGTTCTTC.

This clone has just one count. This chain joins TRBV7-9 and TRBJ2-5, with D uncertain. V dropped 5 bases and J dropped 5 bases, with 18 bases sitting between them. CDR3 length: 15 residues. Germline assignment: CDR1 SEHNR and CDR2 FQNEAQ (reference sequence). CDR3 nucleotide sequence: TGTGCCAGCAGCCCTGCGGAGCGCGTGGGGGAGACCCAGTACTTC. Translation: CASSPAERVGETQYF. Filled out from reference TRBV7-9 and TRBJ2-5, the complete variable domain reads DTGVSQNPRHKITKRGQNVTFRCDPISEHNRLYWYRQTLGQGPEFLTYFQNEAQLEKSRLLSDRFSAERPKGSFSTLEIQRTEQGDSAMYLCASSPAERVGETQYFGPGTRLLVL.

The gene calls are TRBV5-1 and TRBJ1-2, with 7 bases that match TRBD1. Germline V gene sequence: CDR1 SGHRS, CDR2 YFSETQ. CDR3 size: 14 residues. V lost 0 bases and J lost 8; bases outside the gene matches: 7. The CDR3 region has the DNA TGCGCCAGCAGCTTGGGGGCAGGGGGAGGAGGCTACACCTTC. The encoded protein is CASSLGAGGGGYTF.

The rearrangement uses TRBV4-1 and TRBJ2-7; D remains unclear. The CDR3 consists of 17 residues. The germline gives CDR1 MGHRA, CDR2 YSYEKL. Trimming shortened V by 0 bases and J by 3 bases, and 18 bases separated the two germline ends. The CDR3 spells CASSQDSRAKARYEQYF. CDR3 nucleotide sequence: TGCGCCAGCAGCCAAGATTCCCGCGCAAAGGCCCGCTACGAGCAGTACTTC.

The chain has TRBV4-3 and TRBJ2-3; 9 bases are shared with TRBD2. Germline V CDR1 and CDR2: LGHNA, YSLEER. CDR3 length equals 18 residues. V lost 0 bases to trimming and J lost 1 base; unmatched junction nucleotides: 8. The CDR3 nucleotides read TGCGCCAGCAGCCAAGAACCCGCGACTAGCGGCCGCACAGATACGCAGTATTTT. This translates into CASSQEPATSGRTDTQYF.

The rearrangement uses TRBV10-1 and TRBJ2-1; 8 bases are a match to TRBD2. Germline trimming cut 5 bases from V and 10 bases from J; bases unmatched to any gene: 4. In germline, CDR1 is WNHNN, CDR2 SYGVQD (reference sequence). The CDR3 length is 12 residues. The CDR3 DNA follows: TGCGCCAGCAGTTCGGGAGGGGGGGAGCAGTTCTTC. It specifies CASSSGGGEQFF.

J is TRBJ1-1 and V is TRBV15; D gene ambiguous. The V gene lost 1 base and the J gene lost 6 bases, with 9 bases spanning the gap. Germline-derived CDR1 and CDR2 are LNHNV and YYDKDF (reference sequence). The CDR3 length is 13 residues. The DNA of the CDR3 is TGTGCCACCAGCAGAGGAGCCAGAGCTGAAGCTTTCTTT. This sequence encodes CATSRGARAEAFF.

The gene calls are TRBV6-5 and TRBJ2-7; D gene unclear. The CDR3 sequence is 13 residues long. Germline assignment: CDR1 MNHEY and CDR2 SVGAGI. Trimming stripped 7 bases from V and 0 bases from J, with 10 bases between. This CDR3 reads CASTPRSSYEQYF. The CDR3 DNA follows: TGTGCCAGCACCCCCCGGAGCTCCTACGAGCAGTACTTC.

The chain uses TRBV5-1 and TRBJ1-1, with 9 bases fitting TRBD1. The CDR3 has 16 residues. The V gene end was trimmed by 3 bases and the J gene end by 1 base; junction bases not matched to a gene: 7. Germline-derived CDR1 and CDR2 are SGHRS and YFSETQ. The CDR3 here is CASSSGQGYSNTEAFF. For the CDR3, the DNA is TGCGCCAGCAGCTCGGGACAGGGTTACTCGAACACTGAAGCTTTCTTT.

In the case of this clone: One end of the junction does not line up with germline, which may come from a read error. This sequence joins TRBV7-7 and TRBJ2-2; the match to TRBD2 covers 7 bases. CDR1 is SSHAT, CDR2 FNYEAQ, per germline (reference sequence). This CDR3 has 13 residues. Here the CDR3 reads CASSLAGTGELFF. Here the CDR3 DNA reads TGTGCTAGCAGCTTAGCGGGCACCGGGGAGCTGTTTTTT. Based on the CDR3 plus reference TRBV7-7 and TRBJ2-2, the full variable domain is GAGVSQSPRYKVTKRGQDVTLRCDPISSHATLYWYQQALGQGPEFLTYFNYEAQPDKSGLPSDRFSAERPEGSISTLTIQRTEQRDSAMYRCASSLAGTGELFFGEGSRLTVL.

The chain has TRBV7-3 and TRBJ2-3, with TRBD2 identical over 8 bases. The CDR3 spans 14 residues. Germline values: CDR1 SGHTA, CDR2 FQGTGA. Losses at the gene ends were 3 bases for V and 4 bases for J; bases not matched to a gene: 3. Here the CDR3 reads CASSLGLEADTQYF. The CDR3 coding sequence is TGTGCCAGCAGCTTGGGACTAGAGGCAGATACGCAGTATTTT.

This chain connects TRBV28 to TRBJ2-7; TRBD2 agrees at 8 bases. Per the germline V gene, CDR1 is MDHEN and CDR2 is SYDVKM. V lost 7 bases, J lost 6 bases, and 11 bases stayed unmatched. The CDR3 extends over 14 amino acids. This CDR3 reads CASKRGGTTGEQYF. The CDR3 region has the DNA TGTGCCAGCAAACGGGGGGGAACCACCGGCGAGCAGTACTTC.

The chain uses TRBV6-4 and TRBJ1-2; 8 nucleotides agree with TRBD1. Trimming cost V 4 bases and J 13 bases; bases outside gene matches: 14. The CDR3 is made up of 14 amino acids. Germline CDR1 and CDR2: MRHNA and SNTAGT. In nucleotides, the CDR3 is TGTGCCAGCAGTGCCCTCTTCACGGACAGGGTAACCACCTTC. It encodes CASSALFTDRVTTF.

This clone was seen once. The chain recombines TRBV6-6 with TRBJ2-7, with 7 bases aligning to TRBD2. Germline V gene lookup returns CDR1 MNHNY and CDR2 SVGAGI (reference sequence). This CDR3 has 14 residues. V shed 8 bases and J 2 bases; nucleotides not matched to a gene: 9. In DNA, the CDR3 is TGTGCCAGCGTGAGGGAGGGCGGGACCTACGAGCAGTACTTC. It codes for CASVREGGTYEQYF.